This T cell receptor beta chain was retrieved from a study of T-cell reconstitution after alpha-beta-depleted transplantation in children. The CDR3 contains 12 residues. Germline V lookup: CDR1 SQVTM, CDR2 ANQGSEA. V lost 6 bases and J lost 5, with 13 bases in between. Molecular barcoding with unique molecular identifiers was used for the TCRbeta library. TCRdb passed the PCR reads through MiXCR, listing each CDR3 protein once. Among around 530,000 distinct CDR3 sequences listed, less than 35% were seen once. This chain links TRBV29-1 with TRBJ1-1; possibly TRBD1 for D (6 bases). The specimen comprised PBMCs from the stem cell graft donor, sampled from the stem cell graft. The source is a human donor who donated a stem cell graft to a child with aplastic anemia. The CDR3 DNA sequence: TGCAGCGTAGGCGGGGGGCGGACTGAAGCTTTCTTT. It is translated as CSVGGGRTEAFF.